The 3 T cell receptor beta chains below were found in one sample sequenced in a study of glioma-infiltrating T cells after dendritic cell vaccination. Data came from immunoSEQ multiplex PCR; TCRdb stores just in-frame clones and leaves some out. In the table there are about 92,000 clones, around 86% of which are singletons. Sequencing was performed on blood, taken before dendritic cell vaccination. The receptors derive from a human donor with glioblastoma.

The V and J genes are TRBV30 and TRBJ2-7; 9 bases agree with TRBD1. CDR3 length: 14 residues. Germline CDR1 is GTSNPN and CDR2 is SVGIG (reference sequence). The V segment lost 1 base and the J segment 1 base; nucleotides outside the gene matches: 2. This chain's CDR3 is CAWSAGTGSYEQYF. DNA for the CDR3: TGTGCCTGGAGTGCCGGGACAGGGTCCTACGAGCAGTACTTC. The whole variable domain, filled in from reference TRBV30 and TRBJ2-7, reads SQTIHQWPATLVQPVGSPLSLECTVEGTSNPNLYWYRQAAGRGLQLLFYSVGIGQISSEVPQNLSASRPQDRQFILSSKKLLLSDSGFYLCAWSAGTGSYEQYFGPGTRLTVT.

This chain uses TRBV30 with TRBJ1-3; 8 nucleotides match TRBD1. The V and J ends lost 5 bases and 6 bases, in that order; junction bases with no gene match: 9. The CDR3 totals 14 residues. Looked up from germline, CDR1 is GTSNPN and CDR2 is SVGIG (reference sequence). In DNA, the CDR3 is TGTGCCTGGGGAAGAGGGACAGGAACAAACACCATATATTTT. This gives the protein CAWGRGTGTNTIYF.

This clone was observed a handful of times. The J gene is TRBJ2-1, the V gene TRBV6-6; 8 bases fit TRBD2. V lost 6 bases, J lost 7 bases, and 5 bases stayed unmatched. CDR3 length: 13 amino acids. The germline V gene encodes CDR1 MNHNY and CDR2 SVGAGI (reference sequence). The CDR3 here is CASRPSGQNEQFF. CDR3 DNA: TGTGCCAGCAGACCTAGCGGGCAAAATGAGCAGTTCTTC.